This T cell receptor (beta chain) emerged from a study of technical replicates of blood from several donors. Assay: immunoSEQ multiplex PCR; the TCRdb copy retains only in-frame clones and omits some. The sample carries some 87,000 clones, 96% recorded once. V trimming: 4 bases; J trimming: 2 bases; junction bases outside the gene matches: 5. The CDR3 is 15 amino acids. The germline CDR1 and CDR2 sequences are MNHNY and SVGAGI (reference sequence). V usage is TRBV6-6 and J usage is TRBJ1-2, with 9 bases aligning to TRBD1. The receptor was isolated from a human donor in good health. The sequencing sample was made of T cells isolated from PBMCs. The CDR3 DNA reads TGTGCCAGCAGTTTCTCTGACAGGGGGAACTATGGCTACACCTTC. This encodes CASSFSDRGNYGYTF.